The source of this T cell receptor (beta chain) is a study of blood T cell repertoires in COVID-19. In the study overall: Samples came from the United States, Italy and Spain, spanning acute and convalescent COVID-19. PBMCs, B-cell-depleted T cells, or T cells were the source of the cDNA or gDNA that made up the material.

Donors were grouped by their self-reported clinical history. Looked up from germline, CDR1 is MDHEN and CDR2 is SYDVKM. V lost 6 bases and J lost 4, with 12 bases in between. The CDR3 has 13 residues. Here immunoSEQ multiplex PCR was the method, and the copy in TCRdb shows in-frame clones only, minus some. There are about 210,000 clones in the sample; approximately 80% occur only once, and about 9.8% lies in the top ten. The clonotype originates from a woman aged 50 to 60 with acute COVID-19. This sequence joins TRBV28 and TRBJ1-2, with D possibly matching TRBD1 (6 bases). Sample: PBMCs or T cells enriched from blood (not recorded which). The CDR3 reads CASSLTGFYGYTF. The CDR3, as DNA: TGTGCCAGCAGCCTAACAGGGTTCTATGGCTACACCTTC.